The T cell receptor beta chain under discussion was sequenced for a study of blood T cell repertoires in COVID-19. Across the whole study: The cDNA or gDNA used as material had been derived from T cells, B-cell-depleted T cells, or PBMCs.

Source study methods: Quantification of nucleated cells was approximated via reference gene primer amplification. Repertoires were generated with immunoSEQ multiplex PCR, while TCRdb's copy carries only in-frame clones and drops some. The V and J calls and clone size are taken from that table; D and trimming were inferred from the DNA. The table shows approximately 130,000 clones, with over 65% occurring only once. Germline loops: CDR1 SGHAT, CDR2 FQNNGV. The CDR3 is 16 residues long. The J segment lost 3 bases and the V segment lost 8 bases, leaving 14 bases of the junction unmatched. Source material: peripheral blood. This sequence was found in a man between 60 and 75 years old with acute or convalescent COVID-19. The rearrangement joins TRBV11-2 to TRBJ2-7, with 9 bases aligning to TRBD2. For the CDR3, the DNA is TGTGCCAGCGGATTGATGATGACTAGCGGTAACTACGAGCAGTACTTC. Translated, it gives CASGLMMTSGNYEQYF.